This T cell receptor (beta chain) originates from a study of T cell changes during pregnancy in multiple sclerosis. This clone was seen a single time. This CDR3 contains 14 residues. In germline, CDR1 is ENHRY, CDR2 SYGVKD. Trimming cost V 2 bases and J 3 bases, with 11 bases left between them. Some clones are missing from TCRdb's copy, which holds only in-frame ones; the method was immunoSEQ multiplex PCR. The table shows about 38,000 clones, with roughly 90% occurring only once. This chain uses TRBV10-3 with TRBJ2-7; D unresolved. The starting material was CD4+ T cells from peripheral blood mononuclear cells, obtained before pregnancy. This receptor was obtained from a female donor with multiple sclerosis, enrolled in a pregnancy study. The CDR3, as DNA: TGTGCCATCAGTGAGGGCCGTACAATCTACGAGCAGTACTTC. It specifies CAISEGRTIYEQYF.